This TCR beta chain stems from a study of T cell changes during pregnancy in multiple sclerosis. Germline trimming cut 6 bases from V and 5 bases from J; bases unmatched to any gene: 4. CDR3 length: 12 amino acids. Germline V CDR1 and CDR2: SQVTM, ANQGSEA. TCRdb's table, derived via immunoSEQ multiplex PCR, lists solely in-frame clones and lacks some. The sample yields more than 100,000 clones, about 90% seen once. The source is a female donor with multiple sclerosis, enrolled in a pregnancy study. The material was peripheral blood, obtained after pregnancy. The chain carries TRBV29-1 and TRBJ1-2; 9 bases align to TRBD1. The CDR3 sequence is CSVKGQGYGYTF. Here the CDR3 DNA reads TGCAGCGTCAAAGGACAGGGGTATGGCTACACCTTC.